This T cell receptor beta chain stems from a study of CD8+CD57+ T cells in acquired aplastic anemia. Study information: DNA recovered from sorted CD4+ and CD8+ cells had a mean of approximately 3.2 ug. Healthy donor sequencing depth: approximately 9.9 million CD4+, around 12 million CD8+ reads.

The template for TCR beta VDJ and CDR3 sequence profiling was genomic DNA. TCRdb recomputed calls from the reads with MiXCR, one row per CDR3 protein. The table records 150,000 or so distinct CDR3 sequences, 55% to 75% of them present only once. The sample was sorted CD4+, CD8+, or CD8+CD57+ T cells (not recorded which) from PBMCs. This sequence originates from a human donor in good health.

In DNA, the CDR3 is TGTGCCACCAGCAGAGGATTCGGGGAGGGTCAGCCCCAGCATTTT. Residues: CATSRGFGEGQPQHF. The V and J genes are TRBV15 and TRBJ1-5, with D unclear. V gave up 1 base and J gave up 6 bases, with 13 bases separating them. Germline V gives CDR1 LNHNV, CDR2 YYDKDF (reference sequence). The CDR3 has 15 amino acids.